Detailed here is one T cell receptor (beta chain). The antigen is not known. This specimen comes from a study of graft-versus-host responses after intestinal transplantation. Study context: Recipients uniformly received anti-thymocyte globulin induction, followed by tacrolimus and steroids for around 3 years. Study-wide results and caveats: Researchers found peak circulating GvH clone levels linked to early post-transplant HvG declines. Detection of GvH clones occurred in recipient marrow, and some had their first appearance in ileum or blood.

Produced via immunoSEQ multiplex PCR; TCRdb's table is partial and in-frame only. In the table there are 130,000 or so clones, more than 80% of which are singletons. CDR1 is MNHEY and CDR2 is SVGAGI in the germline V gene. The CDR3 contains 15 residues. J lost 7 bases, V lost 6 bases, and 8 bases had no gene match. The clonotype was recovered from a human donor who received an intestinal transplant. The genes are TRBV6-5 and TRBJ2-1; 11 nucleotides align to TRBD1. The material was unstimulated CD4+ T cells sorted from spleen or lymph node cells, obtained before intestinal transplant. CDR3 amino acids: CASRKDRGRLNEQFF. CDR3 DNA sequence: TGTGCCAGCAGAAAGGACAGGGGGCGCTTAAATGAGCAGTTCTTC.